This TCR beta chain was recorded in a study of blood T cell repertoires in COVID-19. Study-level background: The United States, Italy and Spain supplied acute and convalescent COVID-19 samples. T cells, B-cell-depleted T cells, or PBMCs provided the cDNA or gDNA that served as material.

The study drew participants aged about 18 to 90 years from fewer than 30 US areas. Recovered Cohort 3 donors showed two negative PCRs, clearance, or symptom resolution. Method: immunoSEQ multiplex PCR; TCRdb's copy keeps in-frame clones and lacks some. The top ten clones hold less than 2% of a sample with roughly 500,000 clones, roughly 90% of them seen once. What was sequenced was PBMCs or T cells enriched from blood (not recorded which). The TCR was taken from a woman between 35 and 50 years old who had recovered from COVID-19.

The CDR3 DNA follows: TGTGCCACCAGTGATTCGGGAGGGTACGCGGACGGCTACACCTTC. It encodes CATSDSGGYADGYTF. This chain uses TRBV24-1 with TRBJ1-2, with unresolved D. The CDR3 spans 15 residues. Trimming removed 2 bases at V and 8 bases at J, with 17 bases between. Germline V gives CDR1 KGHDR, CDR2 SFDVKD.